These 10 T cell receptor beta chains came from one sample sequenced in a study of T cells after yellow fever vaccination. MiXCR, applied by TCRdb to the 5' RACE reads, yields one record per CDR3 protein. The table lists 200,000 or so distinct CDR3 sequences, roughly 6.8% of them singletons. This sample comprised CD4+ T cells sorted from PBMCs, obtained on the day of the yellow fever booster vaccination. These receptors were taken from a man aged 25-45 years who received the YFV17D yellow fever vaccine.

The chain links TRBV5-4 to TRBJ2-1; D assignment may be TRBD1 or TRBD2 (6 bases each). Germline-derived CDR1 and CDR2 are SGHNT and YYREEE (reference sequence). The CDR3 consists of 16 residues. Between the trimmed V and J ends, which lost 0 bases and 2 bases, there was a span of 12 bases. In DNA, the CDR3 is TGTGCCAGCAGCTTGGGGGGGGCGGGCACCTACAATGAGCAGTTCTTC. Its protein product is CASSLGGAGTYNEQFF.

This clonotype was picked up a small number of times. In DNA, the CDR3 is TGCGCCAGCAGCCAAAGAACGGCAGCCTACGAGCAGTACTTC. It translates to CASSQRTAAYEQYF. The chain has TRBV4-3 and TRBJ2-7; D not certain. The germline V and J ends were trimmed by 2 bases and 2 bases, with 10 bases remaining between them. The CDR3 has 14 residues. Germline V gene lookup returns CDR1 LGHNA and CDR2 YSLEER.

This chain uses TRBV7-9 with TRBJ1-2; D call uncertain. The germline V gene encodes CDR1 SEHNR and CDR2 FQNEAQ (reference sequence). The CDR3 sequence is 10 residues long. Deletions cut 6 bases from V and 6 bases from J, with 5 bases between. CDR3 sequence: CASSLNGYTF. The CDR3 nucleotides are TGTGCCAGCAGTTTAAATGGCTACACCTTC.

This clonotype was counted a few times. The chain recombines TRBV9 with TRBJ1-5; D is perhaps TRBD1 (6 bases). V was cut by 7 bases and J by 0 bases, with 11 bases left in between. The CDR3 extends over 14 amino acids. CDR1 is SGDLS and CDR2 is YYNGEE in the germline V gene. As DNA, the CDR3 is TGTGCCAGCGGGGGGGCCTATAGCAATCAGCCCCAGCATTTT. It translates to CASGGAYSNQPQHF.

This clonotype was detected ten times or more. The junction departs from germline at one end; a sequencing error may be responsible. The chain combines TRBV4-3 with TRBJ2-1; D call uncertain. The CDR3 has 17 residues. CDR1 is LGHNA and CDR2 is YSLEER in the germline V gene. The CDR3 protein is CASSQDSMPLSSNEQFF. The CDR3 bases are TGCGCCAGCAGCCAAGACTCCATGCCCCTGTCCTCCAATGAGCAGTTCTTC.

V gene TRBV20-1 combines with J gene TRBJ2-7; TRBD1 matches 10 bases. V shed 6 bases and J 4 bases; nucleotides not matched to a gene: 9. Germline values: CDR1 DFQATT, CDR2 SNEGSKA (reference sequence). The CDR3 is 14 residues long. CDR3 sequence (DNA): TGCAGTGCCATGCGTGGACAGGGGGTATACGAGCAGTACTTC. It translates to CSAMRGQGVYEQYF.

This clonotype has more than one count but fewer than ten. V is TRBV3-1 and J is TRBJ2-4; D is uncertain. CDR1 is LGHDT, CDR2 YNNKEL, per germline (reference sequence). The CDR3 covers 14 residues. V lost 0 bases and J lost 8, with 11 bases in between. The CDR3 loop reads CASSQEKGMDIQYF. CDR3 DNA sequence: TGTGCCAGCAGCCAAGAAAAGGGAATGGACATTCAGTACTTC.

This clonotype was seen many times. This sequence joins TRBV2 and TRBJ2-7; 7 bases agree with TRBD2. Trimming took 8 bases from V and 3 from J; bases not matched to a gene: 7. CDR3 length: 13 residues. Germline assignment: CDR1 SNHLY and CDR2 FYNNEI. The CDR3 DNA follows: TGTGCCAGCCGTCTAGCGGAATTCTACGAGCAGTACTTC. It yields the protein CASRLAEFYEQYF.

V gene TRBV10-3 combines with J gene TRBJ1-4; tentative D call: TRBD1 (6 bases). Germline V gene data show CDR1 as ENHRY and CDR2 as SYGVKD. V shed 2 bases and J shed 7 bases, with 14 bases lying between them. This CDR3 has 15 residues. CDR3 nucleotides: TGTGCCATCAGTGAGAGTGGGACCAGGGGTGAAAAACTGTTTTTT. Protein sequence: CAISESGTRGEKLFF.

This clonotype has only a few counts. The V call is TRBV30, the J call TRBJ2-3; tentative D call: TRBD2 (5 bases). This CDR3 has 13 residues. The germline V gene encodes CDR1 GTSNPN and CDR2 SVGIG (reference sequence). The germline V and J ends were trimmed by 3 bases and 2 bases, with 9 bases remaining between them. CDR3 sequence reads: CAWRRGFTDTQYF. The CDR3 coding sequence is TGTGCCTGGAGACGCGGGTTCACAGATACGCAGTATTTT. The variable domain in full, completed from reference TRBV30 and TRBJ2-3, reads SQTIHQWPATLVQPVGSPLSLECTVEGTSNPNLYWYRQAAGRGLQLLFYSVGIGQISSEVPQNLSASRPQDRQFILSSKKLLLSDSGFYLCAWRRGFTDTQYFGPGTRLTVL.